The 10 T cell receptor beta chains below all came from one sample that was sequenced in a study of blood T cell repertoires in COVID-19. Sequenced by immunoSEQ multiplex PCR; TCRdb stores in-frame clones only, minus some. The table records almost 400,000 clones, 70% to 90% of them present only once. Sample: peripheral blood. The receptor set was obtained from a woman aged 55 to 70 with COVID-19, enrolled during active disease.

The chain recombines TRBV18 with TRBJ1-4; D gene unclear. The V and J ends lost 6 bases and 2 bases respectively, with 16 bases between them. Germline V lookup: CDR1 KGHSH, CDR2 LQKENI. The CDR3 is 16 residues long. CDR3 coding DNA: TGTGCCAGCTCCCTAAACCGGATCGGGACTAATGAAAAACTGTTTTTT. It specifies CASSLNRIGTNEKLFF.

The rearrangement joins TRBV19 to TRBJ2-2; D ambiguous. CDR1 is LNHDA, CDR2 SQIVND, per germline (reference sequence). The CDR3 loop spans 15 amino acids. The V gene lost 6 bases and the J gene lost 4 bases, with 15 bases spanning the gap. In nucleotides, the CDR3 is TGTGCCAGTAGCCCGCGGCGGTCTGGCACCGGGGAGCTGTTTTTT. Its translation: CASSPRRSGTGELFF.

This chain joins TRBV12-3 or TRBV12-4 and TRBJ2-7; a weak D match, TRBD1 (5 bases). V lost 6 bases, J lost 3 bases, and 9 bases lay in between. The CDR3 has 12 residues. Here the CDR3 reads CASSRTYYEQYF. The CDR3 bases are TGTGCCAGCAGCAGGACATACTACGAGCAGTACTTC.

The CDR3 region has the DNA TGTGCCAGCAGTGAAGACCCCCGCGGGGGGGCTAATGAAAAACTGTTTTTT. The encoded protein is CASSEDPRGGANEKLFF. V usage is TRBV2 and J usage is TRBJ1-4; tentatively, D is TRBD1 (5 bases). Trimming removed 1 base from V and 3 bases from J, with 15 bases in between. The CDR3 spans 17 residues. The germline gives CDR1 SNHLY, CDR2 FYNNEI. The entire variable domain, with the rest obtained from reference TRBV2 and TRBJ1-4, is as follows: EPEVTQTPSHQVTQMGQEVILRCVPISNHLYFYWYRQILGQKVEFLVSFYNNEISEKSEIFDDQFSVERPDGSNFTLKIRSTKLEDSAMYFCASSEDPRGGANEKLFFGSGTQLSVL.

This clone was picked up one time. The rearrangement links TRBV2 to TRBJ1-5; D is possibly TRBD1 (6 bases). The V end lost 7 bases, the J end lost 7 bases, and 17 bases lay between the germline ends. There are 14 residues in the CDR3. The V gene's germline CDR1 is SNHLY and CDR2 FYNNEI. The CDR3 DNA is TGTGCCAGCAAAGCCCAAGGACAGAACCAGCCCCAGCATTTT. It specifies CASKAQGQNQPQHF.

CDR3 region: CASSLVGQGVRDEKLFF. The CDR3 nucleotides are TGTGCCAGCAGTTTAGTGGGACAGGGGGTAAGGGATGAAAAACTGTTTTTT. This chain uses TRBV27 with TRBJ1-4, with 11 bases lining up with TRBD1. This CDR3 contains 17 residues. Germline assignment: CDR1 MNHEY and CDR2 SMNVEV (reference sequence). Trimming cost V 2 bases and J 6 bases; bases outside gene matches: 8.

This clone was recorded a few times. The chain couples TRBV12-3 or TRBV12-4 to TRBJ2-7, with 8 bases aligning to TRBD2. This CDR3 has 12 residues. With 5 bases clipped from V and 6 bases from J, the junction kept 3 bases outside the gene matches. DNA for the CDR3: TGTGCCAGCAGTCCGGGGGGGGCCGAGCAGTACTTC. Translated: CASSPGGAEQYF.

V usage is TRBV2 and J usage is TRBJ1-2; 8 nucleotides match TRBD1. The CDR3 has 17 residues. Germline CDR1 and CDR2: SNHLY and FYNNEI. The ends lost 4 bases at V and 3 bases at J; junction bases unmatched: 13. CDR3 residues: CASSGLNPDRGDYGYTF. Written as DNA, the CDR3 is TGTGCCAGCAGTGGACTCAACCCCGACAGGGGCGACTATGGCTACACCTTC. The entire variable domain, with the rest obtained from reference TRBV2 and TRBJ1-2, is as follows: EPEVTQTPSHQVTQMGQEVILRCVPISNHLYFYWYRQILGQKVEFLVSFYNNEISEKSEIFDDQFSVERPDGSNFTLKIRSTKLEDSAMYFCASSGLNPDRGDYGYTFGSGTRLTVV.

V is TRBV6-5 and J is TRBJ1-1; 7 positions agree with TRBD1. The germline V gene encodes CDR1 MNHEY and CDR2 SVGAGI. Trimming took 6 bases from V and 4 from J; bases not matched to a gene: 8. CDR3 length: 14 amino acids. CDR3 sequence: CASRPTGRITEAFF. As DNA, the CDR3 is TGTGCCAGCAGACCGACAGGGAGGATCACTGAAGCTTTCTTT.

CDR3 in DNA: TGCGCCAGCAGCCCCCTAGGACTAATCAGTTACCAAGAGACCCAGTACTTC. Its translation: CASSPLGLISYQETQYF. This chain joins TRBV4-1 and TRBJ2-5; D is possibly TRBD2 (6 bases). This CDR3 contains 17 residues. The V end was cut by 4 bases, the J end by 0 bases, with 18 bases between. The germline gives CDR1 MGHRA, CDR2 YSYEKL.